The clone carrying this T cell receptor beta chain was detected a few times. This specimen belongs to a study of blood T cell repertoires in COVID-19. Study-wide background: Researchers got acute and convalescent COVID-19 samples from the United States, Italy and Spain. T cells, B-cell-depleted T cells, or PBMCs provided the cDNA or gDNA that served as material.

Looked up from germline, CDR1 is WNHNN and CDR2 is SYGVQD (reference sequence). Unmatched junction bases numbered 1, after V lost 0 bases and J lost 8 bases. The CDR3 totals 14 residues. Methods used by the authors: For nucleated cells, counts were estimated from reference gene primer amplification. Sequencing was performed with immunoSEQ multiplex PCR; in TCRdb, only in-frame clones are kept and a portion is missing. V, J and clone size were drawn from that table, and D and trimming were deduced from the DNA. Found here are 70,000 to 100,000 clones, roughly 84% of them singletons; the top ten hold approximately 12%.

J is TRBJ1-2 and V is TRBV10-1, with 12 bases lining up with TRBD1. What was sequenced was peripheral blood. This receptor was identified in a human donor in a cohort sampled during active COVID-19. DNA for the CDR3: TGCGCCAGCAGTGAGTCTGGGACAGGGGGCGGCTACACCTTC. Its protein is CASSESGTGGGYTF.